This entry features one T cell receptor beta chain sequence. J lost 5 bases, V lost 0 bases, and 14 bases had no gene match. CDR3 size: 19 residues. Germline V gene lookup returns CDR1 SGHVS and CDR2 FNYEAQ. Repertoires were generated with immunoSEQ multiplex PCR, while TCRdb's copy carries only in-frame clones and drops some. The table includes some 110,000 clones, approximately 90% detected once. The data derive from a study of control samples from healthy donors and cancer patients. The gene calls are TRBV7-6 and TRBJ2-5, with TRBD2 identical over 11 bases. The sequence was collected from a woman aged 45 to 65 with colorectal cancer. The sample was PBMCs. CDR3 DNA: TGTGCCAGCAGCTTAGCGACTAGCGGGGATTTGGCATCGATGGAGACCCAGTACTTC. Translation gives CASSLATSGDLASMETQYF.